This T cell receptor (beta chain) was sequenced in a study of shared clonotypes between healthy human individuals. Whole-study context: For every donor, three CD4 naive, three CD4 memory, two CD8 naive and one CD8 memory plates were used.

Trimming shortened V by 1 base and J by 3 bases, and 15 bases separated the two germline ends. Germline-derived CDR1 and CDR2 are MNHEY and SVGAGI. The CDR3 has 16 residues. Naive CD8 populations comprised CD45RO-negative cells positively selected for CCR7, excluding terminally differentiated effector memory CD45RA+ cells. The repertoire was sequenced with immunoSEQ multiplex PCR; TCRdb's copy has only in-frame clones and lacks some. The table includes roughly 2 million clones, about 95% detected once. The chain carries TRBV6-5 and TRBJ2-5; a possible D gene is TRBD1 (6 bases). This TCR was recovered from a young man in good health. Input material: naive CD8+ T cells sorted from blood. CDR3 DNA sequence: TGTGCCAGCAGTTACTTTGCAGGGGCAGTTAAAGAGACCCAGTACTTC. Translation gives CASSYFAGAVKETQYF.